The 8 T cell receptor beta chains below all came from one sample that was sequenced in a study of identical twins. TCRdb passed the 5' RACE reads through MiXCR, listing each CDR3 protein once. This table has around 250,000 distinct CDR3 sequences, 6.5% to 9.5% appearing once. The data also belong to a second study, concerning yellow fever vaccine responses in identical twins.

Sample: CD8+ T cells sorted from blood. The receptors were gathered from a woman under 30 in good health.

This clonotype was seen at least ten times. The CDR3 DNA is TGTGCCATCAGTGAGTCCCGCGGGTTGACCTACGAGCAGTACTTC. Its translation: CAISESRGLTYEQYF. The chain couples TRBV10-3 to TRBJ2-7, with a possible D match to TRBD2 (5 bases). There are 15 residues in the CDR3. Trimming removed 0 bases at V and 2 bases at J, with 11 bases between. Germline CDR1 reads ENHRY; CDR2 reads SYGVKD.

CDR3 protein: CAISELFGVGEKLFF. CDR3 DNA sequence: TGTGCCATCAGTGAGCTGTTTGGGGTGGGTGAAAAACTGTTTTTT. The chain joins TRBV10-3 to TRBJ1-4; D not certain. Looked up from germline, CDR1 is ENHRY and CDR2 is SYGVKD. V shed 2 bases and J shed 7 bases, with 14 bases lying between them. The CDR3 runs to 15 residues.

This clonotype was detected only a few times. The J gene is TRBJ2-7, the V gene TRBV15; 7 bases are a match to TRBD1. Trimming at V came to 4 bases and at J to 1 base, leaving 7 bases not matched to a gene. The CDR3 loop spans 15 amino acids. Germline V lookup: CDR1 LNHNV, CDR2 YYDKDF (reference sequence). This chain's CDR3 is CATSTPGTASYEQYF. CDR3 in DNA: TGTGCCACCAGCACCCCCGGGACAGCTTCCTACGAGCAGTACTTC.

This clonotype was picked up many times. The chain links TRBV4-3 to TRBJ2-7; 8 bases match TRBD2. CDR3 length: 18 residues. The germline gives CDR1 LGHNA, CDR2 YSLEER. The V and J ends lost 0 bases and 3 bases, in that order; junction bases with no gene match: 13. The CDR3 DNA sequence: TGCGCCAGCAGCCAAGATTCCTCCCCCGGGAGGGTTTTCTACGAGCAGTACTTC. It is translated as CASSQDSSPGRVFYEQYF.

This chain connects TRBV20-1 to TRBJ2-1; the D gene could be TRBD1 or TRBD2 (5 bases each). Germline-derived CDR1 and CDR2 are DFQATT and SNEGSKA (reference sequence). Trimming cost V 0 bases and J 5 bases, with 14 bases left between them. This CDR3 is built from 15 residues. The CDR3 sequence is CSARDWQGADNEQFF. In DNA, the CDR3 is TGCAGTGCTAGAGATTGGCAGGGAGCCGACAATGAGCAGTTCTTC.

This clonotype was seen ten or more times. CDR3 loop: CASSFRDRGNPYEQYF. In DNA form, the CDR3 reads TGTGCCAGCAGCTTTAGGGACAGGGGCAATCCCTACGAGCAGTACTTC. The chain joins TRBV5-6 to TRBJ2-7; TRBD1 agrees at 10 bases. Germline CDR1 SGHDT, CDR2 YYEEEE. V dropped 2 bases and J dropped 2; count of bases not matched to a gene: 7. This CDR3 has 16 amino acids.

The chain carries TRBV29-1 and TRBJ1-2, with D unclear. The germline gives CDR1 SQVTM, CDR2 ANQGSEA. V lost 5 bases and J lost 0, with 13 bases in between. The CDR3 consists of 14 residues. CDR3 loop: CSVPSAYANYGYTF. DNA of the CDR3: TGCAGCGTTCCTTCAGCGTATGCTAACTATGGCTACACCTTC.

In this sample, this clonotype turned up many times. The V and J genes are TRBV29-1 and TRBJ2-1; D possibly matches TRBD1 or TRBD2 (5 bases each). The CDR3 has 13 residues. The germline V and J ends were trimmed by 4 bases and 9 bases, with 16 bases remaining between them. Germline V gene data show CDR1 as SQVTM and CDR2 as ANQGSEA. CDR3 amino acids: CSVAPGPDGEQFF. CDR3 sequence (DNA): TGCAGCGTTGCCCCGGGACCAGACGGTGAGCAGTTCTTC.